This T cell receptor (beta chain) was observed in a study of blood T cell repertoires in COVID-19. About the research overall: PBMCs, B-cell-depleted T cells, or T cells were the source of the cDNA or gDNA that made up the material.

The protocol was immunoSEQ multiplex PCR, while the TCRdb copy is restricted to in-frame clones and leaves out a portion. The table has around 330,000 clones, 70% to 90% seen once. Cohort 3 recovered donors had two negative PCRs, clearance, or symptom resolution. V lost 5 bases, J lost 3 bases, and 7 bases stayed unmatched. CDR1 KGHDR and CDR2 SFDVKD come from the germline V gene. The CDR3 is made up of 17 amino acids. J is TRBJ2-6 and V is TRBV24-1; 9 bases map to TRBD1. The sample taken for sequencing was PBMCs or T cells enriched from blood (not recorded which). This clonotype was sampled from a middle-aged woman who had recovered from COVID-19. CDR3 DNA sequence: TGTGCCACCAGTGCAGGGACAGGGTATGATGGGGCCAACGTCCTGACTTTC. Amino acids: CATSAGTGYDGANVLTF.